This T cell receptor beta chain was retrieved from a study of T cell responses to AZD1222 COVID-19 vaccine. Findings and limits, study-wide: Spike-specific TCR depth and breadth grew after two AZD1222 doses. Donors were chiefly white British, with a greater number of females, and clonal diversity was perhaps underestimated. Sampling that yielded the repertoires occurred only after the peak T cell response. Epitopes outside B.1.351 and B.1.1.7 mutated regions reportedly drew nearly half of spike TCRs.

As to this clone: Its target is unknown.

Germline V gene sequence: CDR1 MDHEN, CDR2 SYDVKM. V lost 7 bases to trimming and J lost 0 bases; unmatched junction nucleotides: 9. CDR3 length equals 17 residues. Sequencing used immunoSEQ multiplex PCR; TCRdb keeps in-frame clones, though not all of them. The table records 200,000 or so clones, 87% of them present only once. The receptor comes from an adult in good health. The sample in question was peripheral blood, obtained on day 0 of MenACWY control vaccination. V is TRBV28 and J is TRBJ1-2, with TRBD1 matching over 12 bases. The CDR3 DNA reads as TGTGCCAGCAACCCAGCCGGGACAGGGGGCGCTAACTATGGCTACACCTTC. This gives the protein CASNPAGTGGANYGYTF.